A single T cell receptor beta chain is shown here with its context. Its antigen is unidentified. This CDR3 contains 12 residues. Trimming shortened V by 5 bases and J by 8 bases, and 10 bases separated the two germline ends. CDR1 and CDR2 (germline): MDHEN, SYDVKM. This sample is drawn from a study of CD8 T cells in ankylosing spondylitis. Whole-study results and caveats: A TCR beta motif of eight highly homologous variants appeared characteristic of ankylosing spondylitis blood. Several of the motif variants were reported before in synovial fluid and blood from reactive arthritis.

MiXCR, applied by TCRdb to the 5' RACE reads, yields one record per CDR3 protein. In the table there are about 330,000 distinct CDR3 sequences, less than 10% of which are singletons. The chain has TRBV28 and TRBJ2-4; D is perhaps TRBD1 (6 bases). Sequencing was performed on blood, either unsorted or a sorted T cell fraction (not recorded which). The clonotype was recovered from a male donor with ankylosing spondylitis. In DNA form, the CDR3 reads TGTGCCAGCAGTGAACAGGGAGACATTCAGTACTTC. This gives the protein CASSEQGDIQYF.